One and the same sample provided the 18 T cell receptor beta chains below, sequenced in a study of neoadjuvant anti-PD-1 for oral cavity cancer. The table came from immunoSEQ multiplex PCR; TCRdb's copy has only in-frame clones and leaves some out. The sample holds 7,000 or so clones, around 48% seen once. Sequenced here: tumor tissue, sampled before nivolumab (anti-PD-1) treatment. Receptors were obtained from a person aged 35-80 years with oral cavity squamous cell carcinoma.

This chain uses TRBV5-4 with TRBJ2-1; 7 bases are a match to TRBD1. This CDR3 is 13 amino acids long. CDR1 SGHNT and CDR2 YYREEE come from the germline V gene (reference sequence). Losses at the gene ends were 7 bases for V and 4 bases for J; bases not matched to a gene: 5. DNA for the CDR3: TGTGCCAGCCAGGGGGAGTCGTACAATGAGCAGTTCTTC. It specifies CASQGESYNEQFF.

This clone occurred once. Here the CDR3 reads CASSLLDEQYF. DNA for the CDR3: TGTGCCAGCAGCCTTTTGGACGAGCAGTACTTC. The chain couples TRBV14 to TRBJ2-7; D not certain. Looked up from germline, CDR1 is SGHDN and CDR2 is FVKESK. Between the trimmed V and J ends, which lost 4 bases and 5 bases, there was a span of 6 bases. The CDR3 is 11 amino acids.

V and J are TRBV7-9 and TRBJ2-1; D may be TRBD1 (5 bases). This CDR3 contains 13 residues. Looked up from germline, CDR1 is SEHNR and CDR2 is FQNEAQ (reference sequence). Trimming pared 1 base from V and 5 bases from J, leaving 6 bases between. CDR3 DNA: TGTGCCAGCAGCTTAGGACAGCACAATGAGCAGTTCTTC. As protein: CASSLGQHNEQFF.

The rearrangement joins TRBV2 to TRBJ1-4; 7 nucleotides agree with TRBD1. With 3 bases clipped from V and 8 bases from J, the junction kept 3 bases outside the gene matches. The CDR3 loop spans 13 amino acids. CDR1 is SNHLY and CDR2 is FYNNEI in the germline V gene. CDR3 bases: TGTGCCAGCAGTGAGACAGGGTGGGAAAAACTGTTTTTT. The encoded protein is CASSETGWEKLFF.

The chain employs TRBV7-2 and TRBJ2-5; D may be TRBD2 (6 bases). This CDR3 has 15 amino acids. Trimming removed 5 bases from V and 2 bases from J, with 15 bases in between. Germline CDR1 and CDR2: SGHTA and FQGNSA. The CDR3 sequence: CASSQTLGTQETQYF. In DNA, the CDR3 is TGTGCCAGCAGCCAAACGTTGGGGACTCAAGAGACCCAGTACTTC.

J is TRBJ1-5 and V is TRBV19, with TRBD1 as a possible D gene (5 bases). CDR3 size: 14 residues. CDR1 is LNHDA, CDR2 SQIVND, per germline (reference sequence). V dropped 1 base and J dropped 3 bases, with 7 bases sitting between them. The CDR3 DNA reads TGTGCCAGTAGTATAGGGGGGGACAATCAGCCCCAGCATTTT. Protein sequence: CASSIGGDNQPQHF.

J is TRBJ2-3 and V is TRBV19, with 15 bases matching TRBD2. Germline CDR1 is LNHDA and CDR2 is SQIVND (reference sequence). The CDR3 has 18 amino acids. After removal of 4 bases from V and 0 bases from J, the junction contained 5 bases not matched to a gene. Here the CDR3 DNA reads TGTGCCAGTAGTACGGGACTAGCGGGAGGTAGGAGCACAGATACGCAGTATTTT. Translating it yields CASSTGLAGGRSTDTQYF.

This clone has a handful of counts. The chain uses TRBV6-1 and TRBJ2-7; possible D gene TRBD2, 6 bases. Germline loops: CDR1 MNHNS, CDR2 SASEGT. Between the trimmed V and J ends, which lost 6 bases and 2 bases, there was a span of 11 bases. The CDR3 sequence is 13 residues long. CDR3 sequence: CASRREGAYEQYF. CDR3 bases: TGTGCCAGCAGGCGGGAAGGAGCCTACGAGCAGTACTTC.

This rearrangement joins TRBV19 to TRBJ2-5; 7 bases align to TRBD1. Per the germline V gene, CDR1 is LNHDA and CDR2 is SQIVND (reference sequence). J lost 7 bases, V lost 4 bases, and 9 bases had no gene match. The CDR3 has 14 amino acids. This CDR3 is CASSSQGGEGTQYF. In nucleotides, the CDR3 is TGTGCCAGTAGTAGTCAAGGGGGCGAGGGGACCCAGTACTTC.

The rearrangement uses TRBV6-5 and TRBJ1-3; no clear D gene. CDR1 is MNHEY, CDR2 SVGAGI, per germline. V lost 2 bases to trimming and J lost 0 bases, with 11 bases between them. There are 16 residues in the CDR3. This chain's CDR3 is CASSYAQPYSGNTIYF. DNA for the CDR3: TGTGCCAGCAGTTACGCACAGCCATACTCTGGAAACACCATATATTTT.

In DNA, the CDR3 is TGTGCCAGCAGTGATGGACTAGCGGGAGGGCATGAGCAGTTCTTC. Its protein product is CASSDGLAGGHEQFF. The chain is built from TRBV6-4 and TRBJ2-1; 15 bases agree with TRBD2. V trimming: 3 bases; J trimming: 8 bases; junction bases outside the gene matches: 2. The CDR3 spans 15 residues. Per the germline V gene, CDR1 is MRHNA and CDR2 is SNTAGT.

The chain couples TRBV6-6 to TRBJ2-3; D is unclear. The V end lost 3 bases, the J end lost 0 bases, and 10 bases lay between the germline ends. The CDR3 extends over 15 amino acids. Germline CDR1 reads MNHNY; CDR2 reads SVGAGI (reference sequence). CDR3 region: CASSYSGTSTDTQYF. The CDR3, as DNA: TGTGCCAGCAGTTATTCAGGAACTAGCACAGATACGCAGTATTTT.

The V and J genes are TRBV5-5 and TRBJ2-3, with 15 nucleotides matching TRBD2. Germline trimming cut 3 bases from V and 8 bases from J; bases unmatched to any gene: 4. The CDR3 length is 15 residues. Looked up from germline, CDR1 is SGHKS and CDR2 is YYEKEE (reference sequence). The chain's CDR3 is CASSWTSGRATTQYF. CDR3 in DNA: TGTGCCAGCAGCTGGACTAGCGGGAGGGCAACTACGCAGTATTTT.

This clone was detected a few times. The chain uses TRBV7-9 and TRBJ2-2; 12 bases fit TRBD1. With 4 bases clipped from V and 5 bases from J, the junction kept 8 bases outside the gene matches. The CDR3 has 17 residues. The V gene's germline CDR1 is SEHNR and CDR2 FQNEAQ (reference sequence). CDR3 sequence (DNA): TGTGCCAGCAGCTCGGGACAGGGGGCGCGTGAGACCGGGGAGCTGTTTTTT. Amino acids: CASSSGQGARETGELFF.

This chain uses TRBV5-5 with TRBJ1-1; the match to TRBD1 covers 7 bases. There are 15 residues in the CDR3. Trimming took 4 bases from V and 6 from J; bases not matched to a gene: 12. The germline V gene has CDR1 SGHKS and CDR2 YYEKEE (reference sequence). The CDR3 loop reads CASSQGGRANPEAFF. The CDR3, as DNA: TGTGCCAGCAGCCAGGGGGGAAGGGCTAACCCTGAAGCTTTCTTT.

The genes are TRBV10-2 and TRBJ1-1; 11 positions agree with TRBD1. The length of the CDR3 is 15 residues. V trimming: 6 bases; J trimming: 4 bases; junction bases outside the gene matches: 7. Germline V CDR1 and CDR2: WSHSY, SAAADI. The CDR3 spells CASRDSGTGGTEAFF. The CDR3 DNA sequence: TGCGCCAGCAGGGATTCCGGGACAGGGGGCACTGAAGCTTTCTTT.

The chain uses TRBV2 and TRBJ2-1; D may be TRBD1 or TRBD2 (5 bases each). From germline, CDR1 is SNHLY and CDR2 FYNNEI. Trimming cost V 3 bases and J 9 bases, with 15 bases left between them. The CDR3 consists of 14 residues. In DNA form, the CDR3 reads TGTGCCAGCAGTGAGGGGGACGGGGTCGGTGAGCAGTTCTTC. It yields the protein CASSEGDGVGEQFF.

J is TRBJ2-2 and V is TRBV6-5; the match to TRBD1 covers 7 bases. This CDR3 comprises 16 residues. Trimming at V came to 2 bases and at J to 7 bases, leaving 10 bases not matched to a gene. CDR1 and CDR2 (germline): MNHEY, SVGAGI. The CDR3 bases are TGTGCCAGCAGTTACACCCTTACCCGACAGGGCGGGGAGCTGTTTTTT. Translating gives CASSYTLTRQGGELFF.